The 3 T cell receptor beta chains below all came from one sample that was sequenced in a study of OX40 agonist ivuxolimab in advanced cancers. Libraries were made using the immunoSEQ multiplex PCR assay. In its TCRdb copy, this immuneACCESS table keeps in-frame sequences only and misses some clones. Where compared with another copy, unresolved V genes explain less than half of these, and the others have no known cause. The sample has 55,000 to 90,000 clones on record, roughly 80% of them singletons. The top ten clones comprise less than 0.55% of the sample. The specimen comprised CD4+ or CD8+ T cells sorted from blood, sampled in a trial of the OX40 agonist ivuxolimab. These receptors were obtained from an adult with an advanced solid tumor such as melanoma, head and neck, liver or kidney cancer.

The V gene is TRBV10-1, the J gene TRBJ2-5; no definite D call. The CDR3 runs to 14 residues. The V end was cut by 3 bases, the J end by 2 bases, with 10 bases between. CDR1 and CDR2 from the germline V gene are WNHNN and SYGVQD (reference sequence). CDR3 loop: CASSESIVQETQYF. The CDR3 DNA follows: TGCGCCAGCAGTGAATCGATAGTACAAGAGACCCAGTACTTC.

This clone was recorded only once. The V and J genes are TRBV19 and TRBJ1-2; 10 positions match TRBD1. This CDR3 spans 16 amino acids. The trim removed 3 bases at V and 8 bases at J, leaving 12 bases unmatched. Germline CDR1 and CDR2: LNHDA and SQIVND (reference sequence). The CDR3 sequence: CASSITGTGDLGGYTF. The CDR3, as DNA: TGTGCCAGTAGTATCACCGGGACAGGGGATTTGGGCGGCTACACCTTC.

This chain joins TRBV5-1 and TRBJ1-2, with TRBD1 matching 7 bases. CDR3 size: 15 residues. Losses at the gene ends were 3 bases for V and 8 bases for J; bases not matched to a gene: 13. Per germline, CDR1 SGHRS and CDR2 YFSETQ. The CDR3 sequence: CASSSGWDRSQGYTF. In nucleotides, the CDR3 is TGCGCCAGCAGCTCTGGATGGGACAGAAGTCAGGGCTACACCTTC.